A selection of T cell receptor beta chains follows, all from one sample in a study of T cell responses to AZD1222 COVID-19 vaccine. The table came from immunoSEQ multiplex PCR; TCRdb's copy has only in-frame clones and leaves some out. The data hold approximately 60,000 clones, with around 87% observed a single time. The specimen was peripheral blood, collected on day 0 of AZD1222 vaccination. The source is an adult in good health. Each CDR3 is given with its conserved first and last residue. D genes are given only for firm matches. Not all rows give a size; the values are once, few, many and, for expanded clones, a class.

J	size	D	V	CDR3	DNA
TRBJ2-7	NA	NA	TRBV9	CASSLKASGSSYEQYF	TGTGCCAGCAGCCTAAAAGCATCGGGGTCTTCCTACGAGCAGTACTTC
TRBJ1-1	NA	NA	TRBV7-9	CASSPQGGEAFF	TGTGCCAGCAGCCCACAGGGTGGTGAAGCTTTCTTT
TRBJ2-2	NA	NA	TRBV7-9	CASSYLGLRAYPTGELFF	TGTGCCAGCAGCTATCTTGGCCTGAGGGCGTACCCCACCGGGGAGCTGTTTTTT
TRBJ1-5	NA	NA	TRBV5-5	CASSLRDTGQPQHF	TGTGCCAGCAGCTTGCGAGACACGGGGCAGCCCCAGCATTTT
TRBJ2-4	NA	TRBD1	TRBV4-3	CASSHVRTGVSPKNIQYF	TGCGCCAGCAGCCACGTTCGGACAGGGGTTTCTCCCAAAAACATTCAGTACTTC
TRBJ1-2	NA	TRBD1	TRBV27	CASSLRQGGSGYTF	TGTGCCAGCAGTTTACGGCAGGGGGGATCTGGCTACACCTTC
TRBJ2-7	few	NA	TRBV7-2	CASSYRSGRYEQYF	TGTGCCAGCAGCTACCGGTCGGGGAGATACGAGCAGTACTTC
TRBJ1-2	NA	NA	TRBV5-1	CASRATGTDNYGYTF	TGCGCCAGCAGAGCAACCGGGACGGATAACTATGGCTACACCTTC
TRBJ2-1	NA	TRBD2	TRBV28	CASSHRTSVYSYNEQFF	TGTGCCAGCAGTCACCGGACTAGCGTCTACTCCTACAATGAGCAGTTCTTC
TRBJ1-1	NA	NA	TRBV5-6	CASSFVGGTEAFF	TGTGCCAGCAGCTTTGTGGGTGGCACTGAAGCTTTCTTT
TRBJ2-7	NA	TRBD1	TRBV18	CASSTGTGGYYEQYF	TGTGCCAGCTCCACAGGCACAGGGGGTTACTACGAGCAGTACTTC
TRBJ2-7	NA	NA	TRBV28	CASSGGGGFASEQYF	TGTGCCAGCAGTGGGGGTGGAGGGTTCGCGAGCGAGCAGTACTTC
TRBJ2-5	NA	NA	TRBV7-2	CASSVGEELGETQYF	TGTGCCAGCAGTGTTGGGGAGGAGTTGGGGGAGACCCAGTACTTC
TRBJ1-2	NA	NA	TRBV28	CASSSPEVRKSGYTF	TGTGCCAGCAGTTCCCCTGAGGTTAGGAAGAGCGGCTACACCTTC
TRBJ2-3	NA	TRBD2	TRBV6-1	CASSEWAGGPTDTQYF	TGTGCCAGCAGTGAATGGGCGGGAGGGCCCACAGATACGCAGTATTTT
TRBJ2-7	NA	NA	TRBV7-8	CASSFRTAYEQYF	TGTGCCAGCAGCTTCAGGACAGCCTACGAGCAGTACTTC
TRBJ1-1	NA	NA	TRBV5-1	CASSLGTANTEAFF	TGCGCCAGCAGCTTGGGGACAGCCAACACTGAAGCTTTCTTT